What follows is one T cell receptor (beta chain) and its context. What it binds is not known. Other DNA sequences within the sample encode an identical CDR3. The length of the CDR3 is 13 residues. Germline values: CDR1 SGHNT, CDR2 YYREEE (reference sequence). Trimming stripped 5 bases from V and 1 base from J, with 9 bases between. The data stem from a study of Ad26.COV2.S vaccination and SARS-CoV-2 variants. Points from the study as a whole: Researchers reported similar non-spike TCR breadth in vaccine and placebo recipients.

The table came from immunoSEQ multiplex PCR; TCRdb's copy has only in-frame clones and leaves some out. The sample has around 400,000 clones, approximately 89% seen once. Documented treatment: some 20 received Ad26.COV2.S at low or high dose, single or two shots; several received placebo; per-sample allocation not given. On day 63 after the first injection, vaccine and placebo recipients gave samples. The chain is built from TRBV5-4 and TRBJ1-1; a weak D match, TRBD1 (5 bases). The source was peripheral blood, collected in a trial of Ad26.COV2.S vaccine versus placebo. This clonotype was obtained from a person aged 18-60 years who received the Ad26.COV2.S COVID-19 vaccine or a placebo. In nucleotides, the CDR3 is TGTGCCAGCAGTTCGCAGGGGAACACTGAAGCTTTCTTT. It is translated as CASSSQGNTEAFF.